Listed below are T cell receptor beta chains from one sample, sequenced in a study of radiotherapy plus CTLA-4 blockade in lung cancer. Only in-frame clones appear in the TCRdb table, and some are missing; sequencing was by immunoSEQ multiplex PCR. The table records some 70,000 clones, 70% to 85% of them present only once. The input for sequencing was peripheral blood, taken from a patient treated with radiotherapy plus ipilimumab. The source is a human donor with non-small cell lung cancer who had a complete response to radiotherapy plus ipilimumab. Both conserved end residues are part of each CDR3. Fields, in order: clone size, V gene, J gene, D gene, CDR3 protein, CDR3 DNA. The D gene is left open where the match is weak. Expanded clones get a size class; other rows say once, few or many, or leave the size out.

.,TRBV7-6,TRBJ1-6,TRBD1,CASSHGTGNSPLHF,TGTGCCAGCAGCCACGGGACAGGTAATTCACCCCTCCACTTT
.,TRBV30,TRBJ1-1,.,CAWSVPGRNTEAFF,TGTGCCTGGAGTGTCCCAGGGAGGAACACTGAAGCTTTCTTT
.,TRBV6-5,TRBJ1-4,.,CASSYAGGSEEKLFF,TGTGCCAGCAGTTACGCGGGGGGCTCGGAGGAAAAACTGTTTTTT
.,TRBV29-1,TRBJ2-7,.,CSVEVYGLPQYF,TGCAGCGTTGAAGTTTATGGGTTACCGCAGTACTTC
.,TRBV27,TRBJ2-7,TRBD1,CASSPYRDRVYEQYF,TGTGCCAGCAGTCCGTACCGGGACAGGGTCTACGAGCAGTACTTC
.,TRBV7-8,TRBJ2-5,.,CASSLDGGRFGTQYF,TGTGCCAGCAGCTTAGACGGGGGGCGCTTTGGGACCCAGTACTTC
.,TRBV29-1,TRBJ1-1,.,CSVTVRNTEAFF,TGCAGCGTAACCGTCCGAAACACTGAAGCTTTCTTT
.,TRBV5-6,TRBJ2-1,.,CASSLPQGNYNEQFF,TGTGCCAGCAGCTTGCCACAGGGTAATTACAATGAGCAGTTCTTC
.,TRBV7-9,TRBJ2-3,.,CASSLVGRSTDTQYF,TGTGCCAGCAGCTTAGTAGGACGGAGCACAGATACGCAGTATTTT
once,TRBV2,TRBJ1-3,.,CASKEDSTLSGNTIYF,TGTGCCAGCAAGGAGGACAGTACCCTCTCTGGAAACACCATATATTTT
.,TRBV7-2,TRBJ1-4,.,CASSLVWGVDEKLFF,TGTGCCAGCAGCTTAGTATGGGGGGTGGATGAAAAACTGTTTTTT
few,TRBV19,TRBJ1-1,.,CASSTRRDTEAFF,TGTGCCAGTAGTACAAGGAGGGACACTGAAGCTTTCTTT
.,TRBV10-3,TRBJ2-1,TRBD2,CAISDSLAGGSYNEQFF,TGTGCCATCAGTGATTCACTAGCGGGAGGTTCCTACAATGAGCAGTTCTTC
.,TRBV4-3,TRBJ1-1,.,CASSPGGGRWSTEAFF,TGCGCCAGCAGCCCCGGGGGGGGCCGATGGAGCACTGAAGCTTTCTTT
.,TRBV5-8,TRBJ2-1,.,CASSSEGGPYNEQFF,TGTGCCAGCAGCTCGGAGGGGGGGCCCTACAATGAGCAGTTCTTC
.,TRBV19,TRBJ1-5,.,CASSMAEFNQPQHF,TGTGCCAGTAGTATGGCAGAGTTCAATCAGCCCCAGCATTTT
.,TRBV29-1,TRBJ2-3,.,CSVGGSYTDTQYF,TGCAGCGTTGGAGGCAGTTACACAGATACGCAGTATTTT
few,TRBV7-9,TRBJ1-4,.,CASSFGDGGKHEKLFF,TGTGCCAGCAGCTTCGGGGACGGCGGCAAACATGAAAAACTGTTTTTT
.,TRBV6-5,TRBJ2-3,TRBD2,CASSYSSGGNTDTQYF,TGTGCCAGCAGTTATTCTAGCGGGGGTAACACAGATACGCAGTATTTT
.,TRBV4-1,TRBJ1-2,.,CASSQLSSPNYGYTF,TGCGCCAGCAGCCAATTGTCCAGCCCTAACTATGGCTACACCTTC
once,TRBV27,TRBJ2-3,.,CASSFRGGTGTDTQYF,TGTGCCAGCAGTTTTCGGGGGGGGACAGGGACAGATACGCAGTATTTT
.,TRBV19,TRBJ2-3,.,CASSSQGPTSTDTQYF,TGTGCCAGTAGTAGTCAGGGCCCGACTAGCACAGATACGCAGTATTTT
.,TRBV19,TRBJ2-1,.,CASSIDISSYNEQFF,TGTGCCAGTAGCATAGACATTAGCTCCTACAATGAGCAGTTCTTC
.,TRBV5-6,TRBJ2-1,TRBD2,CASSILAGDDNEQFF,TGTGCCAGCAGCATTCTAGCGGGAGATGACAATGAGCAGTTCTTC
.,TRBV10-3,TRBJ1-1,TRBD1,CAIRGTENTEAFF,TGTGCCATCAGGGGGACAGAGAACACTGAAGCTTTCTTT
.,TRBV19,TRBJ1-5,TRBD1,CASSKLGTGLYSNQPQHF,TGTGCCAGTAGCAAGCTTGGGACAGGACTTTATAGCAATCAGCCCCAGCATTTT
.,TRBV10-3,TRBJ1-5,.,CAISMGGPSGNQPQHF,TGTGCCATCAGTATGGGGGGTCCAAGTGGCAATCAGCCCCAGCATTTT
.,TRBV11-2,TRBJ2-5,.,CASSLAPLGGLETQYF,TGTGCCAGCAGCTTAGCCCCCCTCGGGGGGCTAGAGACCCAGTACTTC
.,TRBV7-2,TRBJ2-1,TRBD1,CASSLSDRAGHEQFF,TGTGCCAGCAGCTTGTCGGACAGGGCGGGACATGAGCAGTTCTTC
.,TRBV5-1,TRBJ2-3,.,CASSTGTNTRTDTQYF,TGCGCCAGCAGCACCGGGACGAACACCCGCACAGATACGCAGTATTTT
.,TRBV5-6,TRBJ2-7,TRBD1,CASSGTGAHEQYF,TGTGCCAGCAGCGGTACAGGGGCCCACGAGCAGTACTTC
.,TRBV6-1,TRBJ1-3,.,CATTPGSSGNTIYF,TGTGCCACTACGCCCGGGAGTTCTGGAAACACCATATATTTT
once,TRBV9,TRBJ1-2,.,CASRPVGNYGYTF,TGTGCCAGCAGACCGGTGGGCAACTATGGCTACACCTTC
.,TRBV5-1,TRBJ2-3,.,CASSLRDTLDTDTQYF,TGCGCCAGCAGCCTCCGGGACACCTTAGACACAGATACGCAGTATTTT
.,TRBV6-1,TRBJ1-2,.,CASSSQGWYGYTF,TGTGCCAGCAGTTCCCAGGGGTGGTATGGCTACACCTTC
.,TRBV18,TRBJ2-5,TRBD2,CASSPRTGTSVETQYF,TGTGCCAGCTCACCAAGAACCGGGACTAGCGTGGAGACCCAGTACTTC
once,TRBV7-9,TRBJ1-2,TRBD1,CASSLGTGGVGGYTF,TGTGCCAGCAGCTTAGGGACAGGGGGCGTCGGTGGCTACACCTTC
.,TRBV5-6,TRBJ2-2,.,CASSLIIRDTGELFF,TGTGCCAGCAGCTTGATAATTCGGGACACCGGGGAGCTGTTTTTT
.,TRBV19,TRBJ1-5,.,CASSVLLGPQHF,TGTGCCAGTAGTGTACTCCTCGGGCCCCAGCATTTT
.,TRBV30,TRBJ2-3,.,CAWSVGRGNTDTQYF,TGTGCCTGGAGTGTAGGGCGGGGCAACACAGATACGCAGTATTTT